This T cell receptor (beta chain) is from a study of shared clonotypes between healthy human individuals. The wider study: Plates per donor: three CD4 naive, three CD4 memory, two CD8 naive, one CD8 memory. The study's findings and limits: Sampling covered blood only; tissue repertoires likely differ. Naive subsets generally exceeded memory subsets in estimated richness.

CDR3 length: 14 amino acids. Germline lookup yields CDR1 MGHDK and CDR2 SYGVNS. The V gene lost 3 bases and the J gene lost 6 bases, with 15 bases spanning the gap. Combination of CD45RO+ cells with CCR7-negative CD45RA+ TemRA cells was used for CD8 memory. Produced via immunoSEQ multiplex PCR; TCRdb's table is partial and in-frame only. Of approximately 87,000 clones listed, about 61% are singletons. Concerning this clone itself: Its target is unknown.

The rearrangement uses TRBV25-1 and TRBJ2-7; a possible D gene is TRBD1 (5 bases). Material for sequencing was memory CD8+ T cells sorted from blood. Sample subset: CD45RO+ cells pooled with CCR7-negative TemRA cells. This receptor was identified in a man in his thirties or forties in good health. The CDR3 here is CASSEFQGPSEQYF. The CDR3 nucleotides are TGTGCCAGCAGTGAGTTCCAGGGCCCTAGCGAGCAGTACTTC.